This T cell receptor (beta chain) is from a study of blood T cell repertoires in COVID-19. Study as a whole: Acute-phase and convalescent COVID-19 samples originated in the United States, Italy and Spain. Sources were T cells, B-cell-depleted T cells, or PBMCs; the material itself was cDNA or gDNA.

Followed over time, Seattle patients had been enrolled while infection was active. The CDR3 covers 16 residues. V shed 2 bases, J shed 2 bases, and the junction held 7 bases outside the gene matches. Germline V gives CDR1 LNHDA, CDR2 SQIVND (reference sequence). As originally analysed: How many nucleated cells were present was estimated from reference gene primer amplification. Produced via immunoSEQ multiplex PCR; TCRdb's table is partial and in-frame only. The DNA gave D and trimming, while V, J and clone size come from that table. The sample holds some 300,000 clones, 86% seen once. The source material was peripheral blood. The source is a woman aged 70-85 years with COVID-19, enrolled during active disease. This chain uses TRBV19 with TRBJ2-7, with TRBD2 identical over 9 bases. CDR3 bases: TGTGCCAGTAGTATAAGTCTAGCGGGGCGGGCCTACGAGCAGTACTTC. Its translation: CASSISLAGRAYEQYF.